The clone carrying this T cell receptor (beta chain) was detected once. Germline V lookup: CDR1 MRHNA, CDR2 SNTAGT. CDR3 size: 13 residues. This entry comes from a study of blood T cell repertoires in COVID-19. Study information: The cDNA or gDNA used as material had been derived from T cells, B-cell-depleted T cells, or PBMCs.

Assay used: immunoSEQ multiplex PCR; TCRdb lists only in-frame clones, some missing. This sample has nearly 60,000 clones, with around 87% found just once. Sequenced input: peripheral blood. The chain combines TRBV6-4 with TRBJ1-6, with a possible D match to TRBD1 (5 bases). This sequence originates from a man in his 60s with active COVID-19. The CDR3 region is CEAPGGGWSPLHF. CDR3 DNA sequence: TGTGAAGCACCGGGGGGGGGATGGTCACCCCTCCACTTT.